These 17 T cell receptor beta chains share one sample of origin, sequenced in a study of blood T cell repertoires in COVID-19. Here immunoSEQ multiplex PCR was the method, and the copy in TCRdb shows in-frame clones only, minus some. This table holds approximately 350,000 clones, 80% to 90% found once. Sequenced: PBMCs or T cells enriched from blood (not recorded which). These TCRs come from a man in his late teens or twenties who had recovered from COVID-19.

The rearrangement links TRBV9 to TRBJ2-3, with 7 nucleotides matching TRBD1. Looked up from germline, CDR1 is SGDLS and CDR2 is YYNGEE. The CDR3 runs to 16 residues. Losses at the gene ends were 2 bases for V and 2 bases for J; bases not matched to a gene: 8. CDR3 sequence (DNA): TGTGCCAGCAGCGTCAGTCCGGGACAGAACACAGATACGCAGTATTTT. Amino acids: CASSVSPGQNTDTQYF.

The J gene is TRBJ1-5, the V gene TRBV7-9, with D tentatively TRBD1 (5 bases). The CDR3 has 14 residues. Germline V CDR1 and CDR2: SEHNR, FQNEAQ (reference sequence). V was trimmed by 4 bases and J by 3 bases, leaving 10 bases between them. The CDR3 bases are TGTGCCAGCAGCTCCGGGGGGAACAATCAGCCCCAGCATTTT. Translation gives CASSSGGNNQPQHF. The full variable domain, rest sourced from reference TRBV7-9 and TRBJ1-5, is DTGVSQNPRHKITKRGQNVTFRCDPISEHNRLYWYRQTLGQGPEFLTYFQNEAQLEKSRLLSDRFSAERPKGSFSTLEIQRTEQGDSAMYLCASSSGGNNQPQHFGDGTRLSIL.

The gene calls are TRBV4-1 and TRBJ2-7; 9 positions agree with TRBD1. CDR1 and CDR2 (germline): MGHRA, YSYEKL. This CDR3 spans 14 amino acids. The V gene end was trimmed by 7 bases and the J gene end by 4 bases; junction bases not matched to a gene: 8. CDR3 nucleotide sequence: TGCGCCAGCAAACAAGGGACAGGGATTTACGAGCAGTACTTC. It specifies CASKQGTGIYEQYF.

This CDR3 reads CASSIRSAGISNQPQHF. The DNA of the CDR3 is TGTGCCAGTAGTATTAGGTCGGCAGGGATTAGCAATCAGCCCCAGCATTTT. The J gene is TRBJ1-5, the V gene TRBV19, with D possibly being TRBD1 (5 bases). V was cut by 3 bases and J by 0 bases, with 15 bases left in between. This CDR3 region has 17 residues. The germline CDR1 and CDR2 sequences are LNHDA and SQIVND (reference sequence).

This chain connects TRBV19 to TRBJ1-3; 7 nucleotides match TRBD1. The CDR3 is 16 amino acids. Germline CDR1 is LNHDA and CDR2 is SQIVND (reference sequence). Losses at the gene ends were 9 bases for V and 3 bases for J; bases not matched to a gene: 14. CDR3 amino acids: CASSGQRTFFGNTIYF. The CDR3 DNA sequence: TGTGCCAGCTCGGGACAGAGAACGTTTTTTGGAAACACCATATATTTT.

V gene TRBV6-2 or TRBV6-3 combines with J gene TRBJ2-1, with TRBD2 matching over 9 bases. V was clipped by 5 bases and J by 4 bases; unmatched bases: 6. Germline V gene sequence: CDR1 MNHEY, CDR2 SVGEGT. CDR3 length: 15 amino acids. The CDR3 sequence: CASSGPTSGYNEQFF. For the CDR3, the DNA is TGTGCCAGCAGTGGCCCGACTAGCGGATACAATGAGCAGTTCTTC.

This rearrangement joins TRBV19 to TRBJ2-2, with 7 bases identical to TRBD1. The trim removed 3 bases at V and 4 bases at J, leaving 2 bases unmatched. The CDR3 is made up of 14 amino acids. CDR1 and CDR2 (germline): LNHDA, SQIVND (reference sequence). The CDR3 coding sequence is TGTGCCAGTAGTATTTCAGGGGGCACCGGGGAGCTGTTTTTT. Translated, it gives CASSISGGTGELFF.

The chain recombines TRBV6-5 with TRBJ2-7; TRBD2 matches 8 bases. The V gene's germline CDR1 is MNHEY and CDR2 SVGAGI. V shed 5 bases, J shed 7 bases, and the junction held 13 bases outside the gene matches. CDR3 length equals 15 residues. The CDR3 loop reads CASSPRLAGEGEQYF. The CDR3 DNA is TGTGCCAGCAGTCCCAGGCTAGCGGGCGAGGGGGAGCAGTACTTC.

This chain uses TRBV19 with TRBJ1-1; D perhaps matches TRBD1 (6 bases). V was pared by 5 bases and J by 6 bases, with 19 bases between. CDR1 and CDR2 from the germline V gene are LNHDA and SQIVND (reference sequence). The CDR3 is 15 amino acids. The CDR3 loop reads CASSPLVGGQSEAFF. The CDR3 DNA reads as TGTGCCAGTAGTCCTTTAGTGGGGGGGCAATCTGAAGCTTTCTTT.

The J gene is TRBJ1-4, the V gene TRBV2; 7 bases fit TRBD1. CDR1 and CDR2 (germline): SNHLY, FYNNEI. V lost 6 bases and J lost 3; bases outside the gene matches: 7. This CDR3 has 15 amino acids. DNA for the CDR3: TGTGCCAGCAGCCTGGGGGGACAGCCTAATGAAAAACTGTTTTTT. Protein sequence: CASSLGGQPNEKLFF. The whole variable domain, remainder taken from reference TRBV2 and TRBJ1-4, is EPEVTQTPSHQVTQMGQEVILRCVPISNHLYFYWYRQILGQKVEFLVSFYNNEISEKSEIFDDQFSVERPDGSNFTLKIRSTKLEDSAMYFCASSLGGQPNEKLFFGSGTQLSVL.

The rearrangement uses TRBV5-5 and TRBJ1-2; 9 positions agree with TRBD1. Germline-derived CDR1 and CDR2 are SGHKS and YYEKEE (reference sequence). J was trimmed by 9 bases and V by 4 bases; bases with no gene match: 7. The CDR3 is made up of 13 amino acids. CDR3 nucleotide sequence: TGTGCCAGCAGCCCCACAGGGGGCGTGAGCTACACCTTC. It codes for CASSPTGGVSYTF.

This clone was recorded once. The V and J genes are TRBV2 and TRBJ2-6; possible D gene TRBD1, 5 bases. V was clipped by 6 bases and J by 0 bases, with 15 bases between them. The CDR3 spans 17 residues. Germline V lookup: CDR1 SNHLY, CDR2 FYNNEI. CDR3: CASSRMTAYSGANVLTF. CDR3 sequence (DNA): TGTGCCAGCAGCAGGATGACAGCCTACTCTGGGGCCAACGTCCTGACTTTC.

This clone has a handful of counts. V is TRBV13 and J is TRBJ2-5; D not resolved. Germline-derived CDR1 and CDR2 are PRHDT and FYEKMQ (reference sequence). Trimming cost V 2 bases and J 2 bases, with 9 bases left between them. The CDR3 totals 14 residues. The CDR3 DNA sequence: TGTGCCAGCAGCTTAATGACTCCGCAAGAGACCCAGTACTTC. As protein: CASSLMTPQETQYF.

The chain has TRBV9 and TRBJ1-2; no definite D call. The CDR3 covers 15 residues. Germline V gene lookup returns CDR1 SGDLS and CDR2 YYNGEE. With 0 bases removed from V and 8 bases from J, the gap between germline ends came to 17 bases. The CDR3 spells CASSVEAGGPWGYTF. CDR3 bases: TGTGCCAGCAGCGTAGAGGCAGGCGGGCCTTGGGGCTACACCTTC.

This chain connects TRBV9 to TRBJ2-2; 10 positions agree with TRBD1. Germline V gives CDR1 SGDLS, CDR2 YYNGEE. With V trimmed by 3 bases and J by 8 bases, 7 bases remained unmatched. This CDR3 is built from 15 residues. CDR3: CASSARTGGQGELFF. The DNA for the CDR3 is TGTGCCAGCAGCGCCAGGACAGGGGGACAAGGGGAGCTGTTTTTT. Full variable domain (remainder filled in from reference TRBV9 and TRBJ2-2): DSGVTQTPKHLITATGQRVTLRCSPRSGDLSVYWYQQSLDQGLQFLIQYYNGEERAKGNILERFSAQQFPDLHSELNLSSLELGDSALYFCASSARTGGQGELFFGEGSRLTVL.

The CDR3, as DNA: TGTGCCAGCAGCGTGCAGGGACTAGCGGGGGCCTACCAAGAGACCCAGTACTTC. Protein: CASSVQGLAGAYQETQYF. The chain recombines TRBV3-1 (or the pseudogene TRBV3-2) with TRBJ2-5; 14 nucleotides agree with TRBD2. CDR1 and CDR2 from the germline V gene are LGHDT and YNNKEL (reference sequence). The CDR3 extends over 18 amino acids. With 5 bases clipped from V and 0 bases from J, the junction kept 8 bases outside the gene matches.

The chain couples TRBV7-2 to TRBJ2-7; 7 nucleotides align to TRBD2. The germline gives CDR1 SGHTA, CDR2 FQGNSA. The CDR3 length is 14 residues. The V and J ends lost 1 base and 4 bases, in that order; junction bases with no gene match: 4. CDR3 residues: CASSLGGREYEQYF. The CDR3 coding sequence is TGTGCCAGCAGCTTAGGGGGGAGGGAGTACGAGCAGTACTTC.